This T cell receptor (beta chain) was captured by sequencing in a study of vaccination and CD4 T cells after COVID-19. In the study overall: Convalescent individuals exhibited SARS-CoV-2 positivity on nasal swab PCR, with several mild and one severe presentation. The BNT162b2 or mRNA-1273 vaccine was given to participants in two doses.

Unmatched junction bases numbered 8, after V lost 6 bases and J lost 7 bases. There are 12 residues in the CDR3. The germline V gene has CDR1 DFQATT and CDR2 SNEGSKA (reference sequence). This clonotype has more than one count but fewer than ten. Its cognate antigen is unknown. Described treatment: roughly 10-day PBMC culture with coronavirus spike peptide pools or control peptides (ViraFEST assay). ViraFEST used peptide pools to expand antigen-specific T cells, then sequenced TCRs. Following culture for around eleven days, CD4+ T cells were isolated by negative selection. The study sequenced cultured CD4+ T cell DNA using the Oncomine TCR Beta short-read assay. TCRdb re-called the PCR reads with MiXCR, one entry per CDR3 protein. The sample contains more than 15,000 distinct CDR3 sequences, 44% of which appear only once.

This chain uses TRBV20-1 with TRBJ2-7; 8 bases fit TRBD1. Sequencing was performed on CD4+ T cells from blood, cultured in vitro. The sequence derives from a human donor who had recovered from COVID-19. The DNA for the CDR3 is TGCAGTGCGAGTGGACAGGGTGGAGAGCAGTACTTC. Protein: CSASGQGGEQYF.